This T cell receptor beta chain was captured in a study of CD8 T cells in Susac syndrome. RNA, at 0.5 to 1 ug, was reverse transcribed with random hexamers. TCRdb re-derived calls from the immunoSEQ multiplex PCR reads in MiXCR, one entry per CDR3 protein. The sample lists roughly 200,000 distinct CDR3 sequences, approximately 94% occurring once. The ends lost 6 bases at V and 6 bases at J; junction bases unmatched: 8. The CDR3 spans 13 residues. Germline V CDR1 and CDR2: DFQATT, SNEGSKA (reference sequence). Sequencing was performed on CD4+ T cells from PBMCs. This chain uses TRBV20-1 with TRBJ2-7; 10 nucleotides line up with TRBD2. This clonotype was sampled from a human donor in good health. The CDR3 protein is CSAESGRASEQYF. The CDR3 nucleotides read TGCAGTGCCGAAAGCGGGAGGGCTAGCGAGCAGTACTTC.